Included here is one T cell receptor (beta chain) sequence, with context. Antigen specificity is unknown. This CDR3 spans 13 amino acids. The germline gives CDR1 SGHTA, CDR2 FQGNSA. Trimming took 7 bases from V and 3 from J, leaving 10 bases between them. This entry comes from a study of shared clonotypes between healthy human individuals. In the study overall: Researchers drew samples from a couple of women and three men aged 18 to 49.

Libraries were prepared by immunoSEQ multiplex PCR; TCRdb keeps only in-frame clonotypes and omits some of them. The data contain 950,000 to 1,100,000 clones, about 70% of them singletons. Overall study findings and caveats: Inspection by rarefaction showed sorted-subset sequencing to be incomplete despite large depth.

The sequence was obtained from a young man in good health. The sequencing input was memory CD4+ T cells sorted from blood. This sample's subset: CD45RA-negative fraction. The genes are TRBV7-2 and TRBJ1-5; a weak D match, TRBD1 (6 bases). CDR3 region: CASTRQANQPQHF. In DNA, the CDR3 is TGTGCCAGCACCAGACAGGCCAATCAGCCCCAGCATTTT.